The subject of this entry is one T cell receptor (beta chain). Its antigen is unidentified. This sample is drawn from a study of T cell responses to AZD1222 COVID-19 vaccine. Measured with immunoSEQ multiplex PCR; TCRdb has only the in-frame clones, and not every one. The table includes under 150,000 clones, over 85% detected once. Study-wide points: CD4 TCRs covered the whole spike, strongest at regions 160-218 and 743-854.

Germline V gene lookup returns CDR1 SGDLS and CDR2 YYNGEE. CDR3 length equals 14 residues. V dropped 3 bases and J dropped 7; count of bases not matched to a gene: 6. Material: peripheral blood, obtained on day 0 of AZD1222 vaccination. This sequence joins TRBV9 and TRBJ2-1, with 8 bases lining up with TRBD1. The source of this sequence is an adult in good health. Here the CDR3 DNA reads TGTGCCAGCAGCGCAGGGGACAGGTTGAATGAGCAGTTCTTC. It codes for CASSAGDRLNEQFF. The entire variable domain, with the rest obtained from reference TRBV9 and TRBJ2-1, is as follows: DSGVTQTPKHLITATGQRVTLRCSPRSGDLSVYWYQQSLDQGLQFLIQYYNGEERAKGNILERFSAQQFPDLHSELNLSSLELGDSALYFCASSAGDRLNEQFFGPGTRLTVL.